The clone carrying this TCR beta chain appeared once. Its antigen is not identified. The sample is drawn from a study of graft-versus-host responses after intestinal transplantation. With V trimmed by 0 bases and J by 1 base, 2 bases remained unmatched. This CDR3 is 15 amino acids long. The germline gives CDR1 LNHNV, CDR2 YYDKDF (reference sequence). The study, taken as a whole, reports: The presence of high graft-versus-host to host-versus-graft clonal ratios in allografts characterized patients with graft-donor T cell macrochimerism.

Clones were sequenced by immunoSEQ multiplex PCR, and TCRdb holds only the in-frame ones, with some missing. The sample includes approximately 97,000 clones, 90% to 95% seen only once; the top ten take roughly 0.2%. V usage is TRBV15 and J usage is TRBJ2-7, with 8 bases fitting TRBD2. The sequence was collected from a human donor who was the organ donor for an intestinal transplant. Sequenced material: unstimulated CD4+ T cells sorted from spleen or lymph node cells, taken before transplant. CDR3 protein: CATSREGGGSYEQYF. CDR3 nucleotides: TGTGCCACCAGCAGAGAAGGCGGGGGGTCCTACGAGCAGTACTTC.